The TCR beta chain under discussion was sequenced for a study of cytomegalovirus exposure and HLA in healthy donors (dated by TCRdb to 2017 to 2019). Regarding the study in general: According to a later analysis, one platform produced both the roughly 130 validation repertoires and the 670 or so repertoires of the first cohort. The aim of the study was to test whether cataloging public T cell receptors could identify signatures of past pathogen exposure. In addition to the first cohort of 666 subjects, a separate validation cohort of 100 to 150 different subjects was used. High-throughput TCR immunosequencing, statistical association of individual TCRs with disease status, and machine learning were combined to predict cytomegalovirus infection status.

Donors formed part of the validation cohort, which comprised about 120 subjects and was distinct from the first cohort of fewer than 750 subjects. Preparation of the library involved the immunoSEQ multiplex PCR assay. The authors' pipeline ran thus. A statistical classification framework was developed to diagnose cytomegalovirus status using the catalog of TCR beta chain sequences. TCRdb provides this immuneACCESS table in a form limited to in-frame rearrangements. Some clones are lacking; in checked studies, under half of them reflect an unresolved V gene, and why the rest are absent is not known. V, J and clone size are taken as reported in that table, and D and trimming were inferred from the DNA itself. The sample profile shows 60,000 or so clones; just under 95% of them were found once. The top ten clones comprise approximately 2.5% of the sample. Study-level results and caveats: The authors suggested that the approach could potentially be extended to other disease states and immunological phenotypes. Across donors, most TCR sequences were observed very rarely, whereas some public TCRs were present in many individuals. Three of the identified cytomegalovirus-associated TCR beta chains were confirmed in vitro to be specific for cytomegalovirus antigens. In both the original and validation cohorts, the classifier was reported to diagnose cytomegalovirus status with high specificity and sensitivity. The study gave a list of under 200 TCR beta chains associated with cytomegalovirus. A later analysis had no HLA typing for the validation cohort, so co-occurrence there was scored across all 110 or so repertoires. A later analysis found that TCRs clustered in the first cohort also tended to co-occur in the 130 or so validation repertoires, with about 94% of cluster scores above 0.

Worth noting for this clone: The specificity of this receptor is unknown. No qualities accompany the bases; no much larger clone lies one base away.

The sequencing sample was made of PBMCs. This TCR was sampled from a man aged 18-30 years in good health and CMV-seronegative.

The CDR3 region reads CASLTGVGAFF. In nucleotides, the sequence is TGTGCCAGCCTGACAGGGGTCGGAGCTTTCTTT. In this chain, TRBV19 is recombined with TRBJ1-1; the junction holds 8 bases that match TRBD1. The CDR3 sequence holds 11 residues, the cysteine and phenylalanine included. Only the CDR3 portion is preserved as DNA: 33 bases, with reading frame beginning at the first base. For CDR1 and CDR2, the germline V gene (reference sequence) lists LNHDA and SQIVND. V and J are trimmed by 9 bases and 10 bases, and the gene matches miss 7 bases of the junction.